This T cell receptor beta chain was documented in a study of shared clonotypes between healthy human individuals. Nashville, Tennessee was home to all donors, who were Caucasian adults. TCRdb's copy holds only in-frame clones and misses some; the assay was immunoSEQ multiplex PCR. The sample carries 800,000 to 1,200,000 clones, more than 75% recorded once. This clone appeared once. Germline V gene lookup returns CDR1 SGHRS and CDR2 YFSETQ. This CDR3 region has 15 residues. Trimming took 2 bases from V and 1 from J; bases not matched to a gene: 4. The chain recombines TRBV5-1 with TRBJ1-1, with 8 bases matching TRBD1. The sequence was collected from a man younger than 35 in good health. Some clones in this sample may be carry-over from other donors' samples. Sequenced material: memory CD4+ T cells from PBMCs. Specified subset: CD45RA-negative fraction. CDR3 DNA: TGCGCCAGCAGCTTCCCCGACAGGGGGAACACTGAAGCTTTCTTT. Translation: CASSFPDRGNTEAFF.